This T cell receptor (beta chain) appears in the sequencing data of a study of T-cell memory formation after mild COVID-19. Study details: The TCR clusters were mostly specific to one donor.

Broader study findings: CD4+ contracting clones were mainly CM and EM; CD8+ ones, EMRA.

Using its own MiXCR run on the 5' RACE reads, TCRdb lists one record per CDR3 protein. This sample has about 57,000 distinct CDR3 sequences, with 10% to 15% found just once. With V trimmed by 3 bases and J by 2 bases, 12 bases remained unmatched. The CDR3 length is 17 residues. Germline V gives CDR1 SGHKS, CDR2 YYEKEE (reference sequence). About this clonotype itself: Its matching antigen is unknown.

The source material was PBMCs or a T cell subset sorted from them (not recorded which). This chain joins TRBV5-5 and TRBJ1-2; TRBD1 matches at 8 bases. This receptor was taken from a man between 18 and 35 years old who had mild COVID-19 (a few samples of this study predate the infection). Cell type and time point are not known. The CDR3 DNA reads TGTGCCAGCAGCTCCCCCCAGGGGGCCTCCACAAACTATGGCTACACCTTC. Translated: CASSSPQGASTNYGYTF.